This T cell receptor beta chain stems from a study of T-cell memory formation after mild COVID-19. This CDR3 spans 14 amino acids. V was pared by 6 bases and J by 9 bases, with 18 bases between. Germline V lookup: CDR1 SGHTA, CDR2 FQGTGA. This clonotype was found many times. Its antigen remains unidentified. MiXCR, applied by TCRdb to the 5' RACE reads, yields one record per CDR3 protein. This table has over 500,000 distinct CDR3 sequences, roughly 17% appearing once. Study outcomes and limitations: Cross-reactive memory appears to have joined, as suggested by some responding clones showing up in pre-infection memory.

The sample comprised PBMCs or a T cell subset sorted from them (not recorded which). This TCR derives from an adult woman who had mild COVID-19 (a few samples of this study predate the infection). Cell type and time point are not known. The chain carries TRBV7-3 and TRBJ2-4, with D tentatively TRBD1 or TRBD2 (5 bases each). The CDR3 spells CASSSGPQESIQYF. The CDR3 bases are TGTGCCAGCAGTTCGGGGCCGCAGGAAAGCATTCAGTACTTC.